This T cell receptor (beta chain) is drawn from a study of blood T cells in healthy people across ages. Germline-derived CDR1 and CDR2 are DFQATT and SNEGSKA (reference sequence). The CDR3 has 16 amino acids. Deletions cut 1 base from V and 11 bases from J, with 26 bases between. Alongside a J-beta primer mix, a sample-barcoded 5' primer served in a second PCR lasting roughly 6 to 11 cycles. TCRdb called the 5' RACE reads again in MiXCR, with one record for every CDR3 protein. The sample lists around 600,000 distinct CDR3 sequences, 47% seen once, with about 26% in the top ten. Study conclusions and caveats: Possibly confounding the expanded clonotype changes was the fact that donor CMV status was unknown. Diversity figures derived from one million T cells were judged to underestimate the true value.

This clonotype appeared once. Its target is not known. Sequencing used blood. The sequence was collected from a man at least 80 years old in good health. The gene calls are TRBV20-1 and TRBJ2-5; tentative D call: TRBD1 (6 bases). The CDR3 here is CSARAPGHSSYNEQYF. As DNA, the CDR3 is TGCAGTGCTAGAGCCCCGGGACATTCCTCCTACAATGAGCAGTACTTC.